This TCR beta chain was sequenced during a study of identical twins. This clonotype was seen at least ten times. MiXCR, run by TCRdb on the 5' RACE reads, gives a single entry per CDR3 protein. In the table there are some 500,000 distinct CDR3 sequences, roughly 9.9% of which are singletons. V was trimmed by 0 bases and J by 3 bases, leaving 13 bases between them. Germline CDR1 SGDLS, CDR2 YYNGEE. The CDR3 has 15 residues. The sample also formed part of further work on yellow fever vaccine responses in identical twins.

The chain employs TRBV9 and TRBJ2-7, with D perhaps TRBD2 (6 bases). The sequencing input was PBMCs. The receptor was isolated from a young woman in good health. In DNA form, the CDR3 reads TGTGCCAGCAGCGTAGGGGAGCGGGTGGACTACGAGCAGTACTTC. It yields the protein CASSVGERVDYEQYF.